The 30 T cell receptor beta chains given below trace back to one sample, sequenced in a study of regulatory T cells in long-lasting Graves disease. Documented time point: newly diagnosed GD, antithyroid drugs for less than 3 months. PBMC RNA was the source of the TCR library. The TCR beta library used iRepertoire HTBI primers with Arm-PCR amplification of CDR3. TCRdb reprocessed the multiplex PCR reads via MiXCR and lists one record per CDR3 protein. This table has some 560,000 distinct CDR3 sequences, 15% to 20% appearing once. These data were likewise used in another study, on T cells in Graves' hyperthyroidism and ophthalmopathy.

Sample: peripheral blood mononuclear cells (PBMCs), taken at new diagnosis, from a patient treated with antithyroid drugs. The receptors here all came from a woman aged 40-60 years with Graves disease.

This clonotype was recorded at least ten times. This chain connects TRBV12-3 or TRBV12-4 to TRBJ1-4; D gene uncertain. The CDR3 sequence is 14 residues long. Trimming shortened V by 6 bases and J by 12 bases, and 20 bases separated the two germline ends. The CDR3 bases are TGTGCCAGCAGCCCCGGCGGACCCCCATCGGAACTGTTTTTT. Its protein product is CASSPGGPPSELFF.

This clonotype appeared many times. The CDR3 DNA reads TGTGCCAGCAGCTCCCCCCGAGGCCCATCCTACGAGCAGTACTTC. Protein product: CASSSPRGPSYEQYF. The J gene is TRBJ2-7, the V gene TRBV7-8; D uncertain. V was shortened by 4 bases and J by 1 base, with 14 bases between the two germline ends. This CDR3 comprises 15 residues. Germline V CDR1 and CDR2: SGHVS, FQNEAQ.

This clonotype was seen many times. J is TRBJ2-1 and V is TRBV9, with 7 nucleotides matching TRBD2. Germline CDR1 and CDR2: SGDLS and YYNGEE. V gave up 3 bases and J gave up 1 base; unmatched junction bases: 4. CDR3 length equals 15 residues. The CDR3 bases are TGTGCCAGCAGCGCGACTAGCACATCCTACAATGAGCAGTTCTTC. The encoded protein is CASSATSTSYNEQFF.

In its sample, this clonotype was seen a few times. The CDR3 DNA follows: TGTGCCAGCTCACCACCAGAACAGTCCTACAATGAGCAGTTCTTC. Protein product: CASSPPEQSYNEQFF. The V gene is TRBV18, the J gene TRBJ2-1; D not certain. V was shortened by 0 bases and J by 1 base, with 7 bases between the two germline ends. This CDR3 has 15 amino acids. Germline loops: CDR1 KGHSH, CDR2 LQKENI.

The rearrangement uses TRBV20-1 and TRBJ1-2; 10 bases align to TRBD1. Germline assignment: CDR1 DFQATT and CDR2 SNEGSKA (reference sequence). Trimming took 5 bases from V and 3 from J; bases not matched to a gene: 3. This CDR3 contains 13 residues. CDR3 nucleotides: TGCAGTGCTCCGACAGGGGGCGACTATGGCTACACCTTC. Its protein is CSAPTGGDYGYTF.

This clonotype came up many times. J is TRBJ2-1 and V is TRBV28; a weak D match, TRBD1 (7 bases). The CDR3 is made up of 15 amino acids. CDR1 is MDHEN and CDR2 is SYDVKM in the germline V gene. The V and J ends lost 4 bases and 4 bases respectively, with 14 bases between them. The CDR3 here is CASSSTGTRYNEQFF. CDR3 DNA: TGTGCCAGCAGTTCGACAGGGACTCGTTACAATGAGCAGTTCTTC.

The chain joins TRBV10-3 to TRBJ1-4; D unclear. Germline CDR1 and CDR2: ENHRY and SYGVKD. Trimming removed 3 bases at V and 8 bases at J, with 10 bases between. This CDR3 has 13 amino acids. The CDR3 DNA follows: TGTGCCATCAGTGATAGCCTGGGGGAAAAACTGTTTTTT. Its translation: CAISDSLGEKLFF.

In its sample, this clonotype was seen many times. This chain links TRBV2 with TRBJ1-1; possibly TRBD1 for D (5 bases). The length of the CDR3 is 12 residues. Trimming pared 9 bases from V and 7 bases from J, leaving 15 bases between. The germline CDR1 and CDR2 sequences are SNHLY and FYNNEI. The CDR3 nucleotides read TGTGCCAGGGGGGGGTGGGGTAATGAAGCTTTCTTT. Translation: CARGGWGNEAFF.

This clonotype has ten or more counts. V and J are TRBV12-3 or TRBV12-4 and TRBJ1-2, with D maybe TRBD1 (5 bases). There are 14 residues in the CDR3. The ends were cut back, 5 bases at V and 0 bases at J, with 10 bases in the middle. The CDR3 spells CASSPTASNYGYTF. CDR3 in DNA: TGTGCCAGCAGTCCGACAGCATCTAACTATGGCTACACCTTC.

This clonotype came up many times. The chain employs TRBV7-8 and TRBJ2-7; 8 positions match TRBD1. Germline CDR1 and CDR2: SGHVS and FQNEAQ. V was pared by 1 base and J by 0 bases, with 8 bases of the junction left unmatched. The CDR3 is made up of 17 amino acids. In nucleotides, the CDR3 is TGTGCCAGCAGCTTAGAAGGGTTGACAGGGGTCTCCTACGAGCAGTACTTC. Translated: CASSLEGLTGVSYEQYF.

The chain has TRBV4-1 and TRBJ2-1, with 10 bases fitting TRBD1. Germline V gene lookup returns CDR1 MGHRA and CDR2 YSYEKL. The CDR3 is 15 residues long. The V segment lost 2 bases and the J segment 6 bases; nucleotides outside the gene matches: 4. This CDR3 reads CASSQKWTGGNEQFF. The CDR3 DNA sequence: TGCGCCAGCAGCCAAAAGTGGACAGGGGGCAATGAGCAGTTCTTC.

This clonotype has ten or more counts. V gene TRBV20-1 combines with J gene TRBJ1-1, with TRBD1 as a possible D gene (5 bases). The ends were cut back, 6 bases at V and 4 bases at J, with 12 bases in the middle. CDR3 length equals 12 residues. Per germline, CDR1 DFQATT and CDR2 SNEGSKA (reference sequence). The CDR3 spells CSARGVATEAFF. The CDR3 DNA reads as TGCAGTGCCCGGGGGGTTGCCACTGAAGCTTTCTTT.

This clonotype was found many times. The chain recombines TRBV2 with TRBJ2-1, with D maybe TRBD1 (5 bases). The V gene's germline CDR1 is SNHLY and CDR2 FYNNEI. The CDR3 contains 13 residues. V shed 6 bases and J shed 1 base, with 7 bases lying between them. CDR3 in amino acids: CASRQDSYNEQFF. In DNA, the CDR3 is TGTGCCAGCAGACAGGATTCCTACAATGAGCAGTTCTTC.

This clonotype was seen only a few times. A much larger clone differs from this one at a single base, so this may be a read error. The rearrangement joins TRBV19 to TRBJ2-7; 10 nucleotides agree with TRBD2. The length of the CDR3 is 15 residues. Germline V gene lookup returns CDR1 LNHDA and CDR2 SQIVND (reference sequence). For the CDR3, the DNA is TGTGCCAGTAGTAGGGGGACTAGCGCCAACTACAAGCAGTACTTC. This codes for CASSRGTSANYKQYF.

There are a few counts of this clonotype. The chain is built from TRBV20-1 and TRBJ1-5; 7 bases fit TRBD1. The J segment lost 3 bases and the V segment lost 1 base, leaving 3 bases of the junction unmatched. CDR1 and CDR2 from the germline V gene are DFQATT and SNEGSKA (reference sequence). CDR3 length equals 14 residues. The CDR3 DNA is TGCAGTGCTAGAGGAGACAGGGTCAATCAGCCCCAGCATTTT. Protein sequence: CSARGDRVNQPQHF.

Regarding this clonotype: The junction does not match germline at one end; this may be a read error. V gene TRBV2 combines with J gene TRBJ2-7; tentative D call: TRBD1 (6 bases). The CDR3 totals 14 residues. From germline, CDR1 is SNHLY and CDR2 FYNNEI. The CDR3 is CASSLPAGTSEQHF. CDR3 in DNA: TGTGCCAGCAGCCTGCCCGCCGGGACATCCGAGCAGCACTTC.

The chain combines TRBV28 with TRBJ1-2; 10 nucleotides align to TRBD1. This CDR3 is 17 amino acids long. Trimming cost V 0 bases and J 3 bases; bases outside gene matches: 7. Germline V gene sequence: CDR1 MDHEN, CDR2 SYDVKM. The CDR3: CASSLWGGQGVYYGYTF. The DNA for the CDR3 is TGTGCCAGCAGTTTATGGGGCGGACAGGGGGTTTACTATGGCTACACCTTC.

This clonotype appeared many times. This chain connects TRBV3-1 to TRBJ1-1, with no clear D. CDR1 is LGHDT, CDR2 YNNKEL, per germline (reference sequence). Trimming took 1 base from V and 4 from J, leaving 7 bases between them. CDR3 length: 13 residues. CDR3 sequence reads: CASSQGPLTEAFF. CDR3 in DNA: TGTGCCAGCAGCCAAGGACCGCTCACTGAAGCTTTCTTT. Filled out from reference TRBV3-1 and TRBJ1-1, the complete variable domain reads DTAVSQTPKYLVTQMGNDKSIKCEQNLGHDTMYWYKQDSKKFLKIMFSYNNKELIINETVPNRFSPKSPDKAHLNLHINSLELGDSAVYFCASSQGPLTEAFFGQGTRLTVV.

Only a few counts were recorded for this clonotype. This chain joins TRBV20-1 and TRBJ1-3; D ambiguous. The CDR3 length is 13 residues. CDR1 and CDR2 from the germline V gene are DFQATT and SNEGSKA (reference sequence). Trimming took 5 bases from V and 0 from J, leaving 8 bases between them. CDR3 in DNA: TGCAGTGCTTCCGACCGCTCTGGAAACACCATATATTTT. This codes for CSASDRSGNTIYF.

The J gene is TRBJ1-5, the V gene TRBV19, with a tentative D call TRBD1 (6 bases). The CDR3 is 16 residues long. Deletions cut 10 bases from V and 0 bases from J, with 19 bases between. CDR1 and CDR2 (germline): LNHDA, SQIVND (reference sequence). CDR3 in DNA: TGTGCCACCAGGACAGAAACGTCACTTAGCAATCAGCCCCAGCATTTT. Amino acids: CATRTETSLSNQPQHF. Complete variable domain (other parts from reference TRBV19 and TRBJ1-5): DGGITQSPKYLFRKEGQNVTLSCEQNLNHDAMYWYRQDPGQGLRLIYYSQIVNDFQKGDIAEGYSVSREKKESFPLTVTSAQKNPTAFYLCATRTETSLSNQPQHFGDGTRLSIL.

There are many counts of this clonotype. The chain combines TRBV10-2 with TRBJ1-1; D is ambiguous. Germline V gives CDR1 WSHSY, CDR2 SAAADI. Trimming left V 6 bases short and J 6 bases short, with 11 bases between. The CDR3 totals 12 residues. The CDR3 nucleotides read TGCGCCAGCAGCCTAAAAAGGGCTGAAGCTTTCTTT. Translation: CASSLKRAEAFF.

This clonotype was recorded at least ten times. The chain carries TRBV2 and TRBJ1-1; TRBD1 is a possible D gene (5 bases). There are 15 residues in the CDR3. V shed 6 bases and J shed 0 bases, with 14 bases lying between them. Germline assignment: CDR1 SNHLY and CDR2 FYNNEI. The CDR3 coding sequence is TGTGCCAGCAGCATAACCGGGACGGTGAACACTGAAGCTTTCTTT. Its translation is CASSITGTVNTEAFF.

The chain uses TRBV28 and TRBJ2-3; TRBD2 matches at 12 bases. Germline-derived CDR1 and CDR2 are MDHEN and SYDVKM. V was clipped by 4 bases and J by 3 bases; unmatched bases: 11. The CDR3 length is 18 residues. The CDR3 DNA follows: TGTGCCAGCAGTTCCCAGGCTAGCGGGGGGGCCTGGACAGATACGCAGTATTTT. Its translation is CASSSQASGGAWTDTQYF. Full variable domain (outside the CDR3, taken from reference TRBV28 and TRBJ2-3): DVKVTQSSRYLVKRTGEKVFLECVQDMDHENMFWYRQDPGLGLRLIYFSYDVKMKEKGDIPEGYSVSREKKERFSLILESASTNQTSMYLCASSSQASGGAWTDTQYFGPGTRLTVL.

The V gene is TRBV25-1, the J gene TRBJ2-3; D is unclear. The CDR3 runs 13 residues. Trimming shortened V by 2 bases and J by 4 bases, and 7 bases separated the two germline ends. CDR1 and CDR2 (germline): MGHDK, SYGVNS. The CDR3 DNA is TGTGCCAGCAGTGAAACCGGATCAGATACGCAGTATTTT. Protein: CASSETGSDTQYF. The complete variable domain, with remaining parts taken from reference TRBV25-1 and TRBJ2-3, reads EADIYQTPRYLVIGTGKKITLECSQTMGHDKMYWYQQDPGMELHLIHYSYGVNSTEKGDLSSESTVSRIRTEHFPLTLESARPSHTSQYLCASSETGSDTQYFGPGTRLTVL.

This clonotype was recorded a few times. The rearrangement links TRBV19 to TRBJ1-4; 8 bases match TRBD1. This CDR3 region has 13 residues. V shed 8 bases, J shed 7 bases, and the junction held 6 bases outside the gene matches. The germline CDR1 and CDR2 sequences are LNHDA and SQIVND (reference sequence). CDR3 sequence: CASSGGLAEKLFF. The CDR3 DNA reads TGTGCCAGTTCAGGGGGCCTCGCTGAAAAACTGTTTTTT.

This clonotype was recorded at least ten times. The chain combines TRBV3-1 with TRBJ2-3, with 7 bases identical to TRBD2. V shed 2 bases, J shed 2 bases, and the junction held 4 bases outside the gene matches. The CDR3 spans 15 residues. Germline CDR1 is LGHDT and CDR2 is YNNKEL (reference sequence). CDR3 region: CASSQSGDYTDTQYF. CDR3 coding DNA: TGTGCCAGCAGCCAATCCGGGGACTACACAGATACGCAGTATTTT.

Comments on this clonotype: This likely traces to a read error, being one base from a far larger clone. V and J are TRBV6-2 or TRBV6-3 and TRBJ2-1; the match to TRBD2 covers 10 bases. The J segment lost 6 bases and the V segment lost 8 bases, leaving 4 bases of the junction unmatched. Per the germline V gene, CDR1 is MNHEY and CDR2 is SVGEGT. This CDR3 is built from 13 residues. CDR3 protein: CASQAGGLNEQFF. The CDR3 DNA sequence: TGTGCCAGCCAAGCGGGGGGGCTCAATGAGCAGTTCTTC.

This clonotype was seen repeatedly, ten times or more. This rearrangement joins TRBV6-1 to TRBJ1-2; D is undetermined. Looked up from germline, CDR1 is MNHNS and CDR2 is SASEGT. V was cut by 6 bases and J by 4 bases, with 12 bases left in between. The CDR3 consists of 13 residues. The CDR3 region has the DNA TGTGCCAGCAGCGAACAGCGGGGCTATGGCTACACCTTC. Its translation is CASSEQRGYGYTF.

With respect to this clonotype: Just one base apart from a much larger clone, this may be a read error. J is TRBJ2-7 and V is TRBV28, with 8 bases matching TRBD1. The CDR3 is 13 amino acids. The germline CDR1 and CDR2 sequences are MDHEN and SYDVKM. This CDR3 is CTSSLLNRGKQYF. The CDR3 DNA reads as TGTACCAGCAGTTTATTGAACAGGGGGAAGCAGTACTTC.

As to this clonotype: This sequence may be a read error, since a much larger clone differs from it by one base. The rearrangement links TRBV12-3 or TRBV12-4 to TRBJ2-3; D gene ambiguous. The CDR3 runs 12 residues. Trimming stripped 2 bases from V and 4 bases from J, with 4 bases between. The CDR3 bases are TGTGCCAGCAGTTTATTCGCAGATACGCAGTATTTT. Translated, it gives CASSLFADTQYF.